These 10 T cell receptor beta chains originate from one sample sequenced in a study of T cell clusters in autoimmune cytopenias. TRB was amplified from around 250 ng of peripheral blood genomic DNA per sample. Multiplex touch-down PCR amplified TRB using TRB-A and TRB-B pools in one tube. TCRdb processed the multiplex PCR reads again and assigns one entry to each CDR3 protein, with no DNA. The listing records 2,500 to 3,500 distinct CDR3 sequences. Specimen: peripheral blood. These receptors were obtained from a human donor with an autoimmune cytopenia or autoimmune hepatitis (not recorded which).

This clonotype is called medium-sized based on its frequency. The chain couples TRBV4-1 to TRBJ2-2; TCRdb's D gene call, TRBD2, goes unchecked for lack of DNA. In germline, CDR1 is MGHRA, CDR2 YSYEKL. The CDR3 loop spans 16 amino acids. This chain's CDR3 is CASSQDRVVGSGELFF.

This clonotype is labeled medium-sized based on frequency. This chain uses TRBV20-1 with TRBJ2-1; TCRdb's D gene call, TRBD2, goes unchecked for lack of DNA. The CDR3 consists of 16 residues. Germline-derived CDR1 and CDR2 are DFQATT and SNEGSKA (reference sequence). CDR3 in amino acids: CSARGNSGGFYNEQFF.

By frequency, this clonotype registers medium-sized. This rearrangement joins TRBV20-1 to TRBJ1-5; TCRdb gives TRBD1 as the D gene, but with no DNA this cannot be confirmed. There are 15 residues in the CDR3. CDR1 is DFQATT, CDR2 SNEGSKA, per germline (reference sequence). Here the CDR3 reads CSARERGLGNQPQHF.

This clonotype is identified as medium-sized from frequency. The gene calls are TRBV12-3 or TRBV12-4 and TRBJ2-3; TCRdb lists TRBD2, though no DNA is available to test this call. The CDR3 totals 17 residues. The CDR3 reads CASRLGLAGGSTDTQYF.

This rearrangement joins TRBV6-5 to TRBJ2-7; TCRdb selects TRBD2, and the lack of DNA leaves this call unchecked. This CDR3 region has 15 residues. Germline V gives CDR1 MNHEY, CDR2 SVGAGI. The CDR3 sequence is CASSGLAGAIYEQYF.

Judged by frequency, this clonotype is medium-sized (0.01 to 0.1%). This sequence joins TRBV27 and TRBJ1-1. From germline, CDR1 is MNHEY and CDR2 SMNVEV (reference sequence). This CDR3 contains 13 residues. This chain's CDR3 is CASSFSKKGEAFF.

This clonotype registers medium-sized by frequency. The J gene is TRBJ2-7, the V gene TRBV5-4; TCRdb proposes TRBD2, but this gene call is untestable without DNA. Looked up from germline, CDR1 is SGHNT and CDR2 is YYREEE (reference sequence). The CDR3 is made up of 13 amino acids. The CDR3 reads CASRREGYYEQYF.

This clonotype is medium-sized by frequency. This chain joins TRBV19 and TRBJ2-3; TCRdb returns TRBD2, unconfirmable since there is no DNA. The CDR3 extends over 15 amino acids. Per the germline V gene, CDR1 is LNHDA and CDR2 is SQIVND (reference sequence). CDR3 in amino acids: CASRQRGGPTDTQYF. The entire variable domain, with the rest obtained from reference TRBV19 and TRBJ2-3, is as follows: DGGITQSPKYLFRKEGQNVTLSCEQNLNHDAMYWYRQDPGQGLRLIYYSQIVNDFQKGDIAEGYSVSREKKESFPLTVTSAQKNPTAFYLCASRQRGGPTDTQYFGPGTRLTVL.

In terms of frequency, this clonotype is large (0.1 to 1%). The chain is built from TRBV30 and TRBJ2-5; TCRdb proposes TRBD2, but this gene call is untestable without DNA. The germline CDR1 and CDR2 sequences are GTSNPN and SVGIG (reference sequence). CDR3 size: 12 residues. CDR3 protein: CAWASEAETQYF.

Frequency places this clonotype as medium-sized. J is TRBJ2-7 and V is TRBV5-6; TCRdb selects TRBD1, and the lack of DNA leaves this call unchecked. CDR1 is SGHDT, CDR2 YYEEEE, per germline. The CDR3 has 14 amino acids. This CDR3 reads CASSHGTEPYEQYF.